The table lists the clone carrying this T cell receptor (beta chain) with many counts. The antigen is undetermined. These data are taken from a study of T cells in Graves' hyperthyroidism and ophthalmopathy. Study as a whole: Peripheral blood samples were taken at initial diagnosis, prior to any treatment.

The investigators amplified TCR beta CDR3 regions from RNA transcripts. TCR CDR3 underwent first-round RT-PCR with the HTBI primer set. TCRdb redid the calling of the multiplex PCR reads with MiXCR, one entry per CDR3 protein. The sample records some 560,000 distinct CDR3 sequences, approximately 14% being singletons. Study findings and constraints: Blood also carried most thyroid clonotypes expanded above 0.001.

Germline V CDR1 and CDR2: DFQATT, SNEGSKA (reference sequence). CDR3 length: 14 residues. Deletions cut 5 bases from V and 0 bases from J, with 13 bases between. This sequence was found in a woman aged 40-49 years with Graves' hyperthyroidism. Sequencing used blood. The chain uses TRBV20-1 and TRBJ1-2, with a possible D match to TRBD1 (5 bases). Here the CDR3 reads CSAEQAPANYGYTF. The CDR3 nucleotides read TGCAGTGCTGAACAGGCTCCAGCTAACTATGGCTACACCTTC.